These 7 T cell receptor beta chains were sequenced from one sample in a study of T cell responses to AZD1222 COVID-19 vaccine. This table comes from immunoSEQ multiplex PCR, and its TCRdb copy is limited to in-frame clones, with some not included. The table has some 150,000 clones, around 86% seen once. The source was peripheral blood, collected 28 days after the second AZD1222 dose. The receptors stem from an adult who received the AZD1222 COVID-19 vaccine.

Notes on this clone: Additional DNA sequences in this sample encode the identical CDR3. The rearrangement uses TRBV9 and TRBJ1-5; D gene ambiguous. Germline CDR1 reads SGDLS; CDR2 reads YYNGEE. CDR3 length: 14 amino acids. With 0 bases removed from V and 3 bases from J, the gap between germline ends came to 7 bases. The CDR3 sequence: CASSVGGNNQPQHF. The CDR3 bases are TGTGCCAGCAGCGTAGGGGGAAACAATCAGCCCCAGCATTTT.

V usage is TRBV20-1 and J usage is TRBJ2-3; no definite D call. The CDR3 loop spans 11 amino acids. Trimming left V 2 bases short and J 9 bases short, with 9 bases between. CDR1 is DFQATT and CDR2 is SNEGSKA in the germline V gene (reference sequence). The CDR3 here is CSARFTPTQYF. The CDR3 DNA is TGCAGTGCTAGATTCACCCCCACGCAGTATTTT.

The rearrangement links TRBV24-1 to TRBJ1-5; 8 bases are shared with TRBD1. Per germline, CDR1 KGHDR and CDR2 SFDVKD. V shed 3 bases, J shed 7 bases, and the junction held 4 bases outside the gene matches. This CDR3 is 14 amino acids long. CDR3 residues: CATSDQGALQPQHF. The CDR3 nucleotides read TGTGCCACCAGTGATCAGGGGGCTTTGCAGCCCCAGCATTTT.

This chain joins TRBV29-1 and TRBJ2-5; a weak D match, TRBD2 (5 bases). The V end lost 5 bases, the J end lost 5 bases, and 12 bases lay between the germline ends. CDR1 is SQVTM and CDR2 is ANQGSEA in the germline V gene. CDR3 size: 12 residues. The CDR3 nucleotides read TGCAGCGTTTCTGAGGGAGTGGAGACCCAGTACTTC. Protein product: CSVSEGVETQYF.

The chain links TRBV9 to TRBJ2-2, with TRBD1 identical over 8 bases. The V gene end was trimmed by 4 bases and the J gene end by 5 bases; junction bases not matched to a gene: 16. This CDR3 spans 18 amino acids. The germline V gene encodes CDR1 SGDLS and CDR2 YYNGEE. CDR3 DNA sequence: TGTGCCAGCAGCTTCGAGGCAGGGGGCTCGGTATTAACCGGGGAGCTGTTTTTT. This codes for CASSFEAGGSVLTGELFF. The variable domain in full, completed from reference TRBV9 and TRBJ2-2, reads DSGVTQTPKHLITATGQRVTLRCSPRSGDLSVYWYQQSLDQGLQFLIQYYNGEERAKGNILERFSAQQFPDLHSELNLSSLELGDSALYFCASSFEAGGSVLTGELFFGEGSRLTVL.

The gene calls are TRBV28 and TRBJ1-2; D not resolved. The germline CDR1 and CDR2 sequences are MDHEN and SYDVKM. The CDR3 runs to 12 residues. Here the CDR3 reads CVSRASNYGYTF. The CDR3 region has the DNA TGTGTCTCGAGGGCATCTAACTATGGCTACACCTTC.

Worth noting for this clone: The same CDR3 can be traced to other DNA sequences in this sample. The rearrangement links TRBV14 to TRBJ1-6; D uncertain. The CDR3 sequence is 14 residues long. The V end was cut by 0 bases, the J end by 2 bases, with 2 bases between. Germline lookup yields CDR1 SGHDN and CDR2 FVKESK. CDR3 DNA sequence: TGTGCCAGCAGCCAAGAGGCCTATAATTCACCCCTCCACTTT. This translates into CASSQEAYNSPLHF.